This T cell receptor beta chain is drawn from a study of chemoradiotherapy in HPV16-positive cancers. The study's findings and limits: In HPV16-positive patients, HPV-responsive T-cell expansion tracked better recurrence-free survival.

The assay was immunoSEQ multiplex PCR, and TCRdb's table has in-frame clones only and misses some. The table has approximately 14,000 clones, roughly 93% seen once. Trimming took 4 bases from V and 4 from J, leaving 8 bases between them. Germline CDR1 is SQVTM and CDR2 is ANQGSEA. The CDR3 totals 12 residues. To note about this clone: Antigen specificity is unknown.

This TCR was sampled from a human donor with HPV-associated anogenital cancer. This chain links TRBV29-1 with TRBJ2-1; the D gene is possibly TRBD2 (5 bases). The starting material was blood, obtained from a patient who underwent chemoradiotherapy. The CDR3: CSVGTLYNEQFF. DNA of the CDR3: TGCAGCGTTGGGACTTTATACAATGAGCAGTTCTTC.